These 17 T cell receptor beta chains came from one sample sequenced in a study of T-cell memory formation after mild COVID-19. TCRdb reanalysed the 5' RACE reads using MiXCR and keeps one entry per CDR3 protein. The table shows a few hundred thousand distinct CDR3 sequences, with about 10% occurring only once. Specimen: PBMCs or a T cell subset sorted from them (not recorded which). These receptors were taken from a man aged 18-30 years who had mild COVID-19 (a few samples of this study predate the infection). Cell type and time point are not known.

This clonotype has ten or more counts. V usage is TRBV28 and J usage is TRBJ1-5, with D maybe TRBD1 (5 bases). Per germline, CDR1 MDHEN and CDR2 SYDVKM. V lost 5 bases to trimming and J lost 4 bases, with 15 bases between them. This CDR3 comprises 15 residues. The CDR3 nucleotides are TGTGCCAGCAGTGATCTAGCTGGGGCGAATCAGCCCCAGCATTTT. This sequence encodes CASSDLAGANQPQHF.

The J gene is TRBJ2-1, the V gene TRBV23-1, with D possibly TRBD2 on 6 matching bases. TRBV23-1 is classed as an ORF, of uncertain function. This CDR3 has 16 residues. V dropped 1 base and J dropped 7 bases, with 17 bases sitting between them. CDR3 in DNA: TGCGCCAGCAGTCAATTAAGGCGGGGTCACAGGAATGAGCAGTTCTTC. Protein product: CASSQLRRGHRNEQFF.

This chain links TRBV9 with TRBJ1-1, with TRBD1 as a possible D gene (5 bases). This CDR3 has 12 residues. Trimming removed 4 bases at V and 7 bases at J, with 11 bases between. Germline CDR1 is SGDLS and CDR2 is YYNGEE. CDR3 sequence: CASSTAGGEAFF. As DNA, the CDR3 is TGTGCCAGCAGCACAGCCGGGGGTGAAGCTTTCTTT.

The V and J genes are TRBV12-3 or TRBV12-4 and TRBJ2-4; no clear D. V gave up 0 bases and J gave up 6 bases, with 0 bases separating them. The CDR3 totals 11 residues. This CDR3 reads CASSLANIQYF. CDR3 nucleotide sequence: TGTGCCAGCAGTTTAGCAAACATTCAGTACTTC.

The gene calls are TRBV7-3 and TRBJ2-1; D not certain. Trimming removed 1 base at V and 1 base at J, with 5 bases between. This CDR3 is built from 14 residues. Germline V gene lookup returns CDR1 SGHTA and CDR2 FQGTGA. In nucleotides, the CDR3 is TGTGCCAGCAGCTTAATAGGGTCCTACAATGAGCAGTTCTTC. Translating it yields CASSLIGSYNEQFF.

The gene calls are TRBV7-3 and TRBJ1-1; D is uncertain. Per the germline V gene, CDR1 is SGHTA and CDR2 is FQGTGA. The CDR3 runs 16 residues. V was trimmed by 0 bases and J by 0 bases, leaving 11 bases between them. As DNA, the CDR3 is TGTGCCAGCAGCTTAACAGAACACCCCATGAACACTGAAGCTTTCTTT. As protein: CASSLTEHPMNTEAFF.

The rearrangement links TRBV20-1 to TRBJ1-1; D call uncertain. Trimming cost V 0 bases and J 1 base, with 9 bases left between them. CDR1 is DFQATT and CDR2 is SNEGSKA in the germline V gene (reference sequence). The CDR3 spans 14 residues. For the CDR3, the DNA is TGCAGTGCTAGAGAAGGGCACCCGAACACTGAAGCTTTCTTT. Encoded protein: CSAREGHPNTEAFF.

This clonotype appeared a few times. The chain links TRBV5-1 to TRBJ1-1; 8 bases line up with TRBD1. The CDR3 has 14 residues. The ends lost 0 bases at V and 5 bases at J; junction bases unmatched: 3. Germline V CDR1 and CDR2: SGHRS, YFSETQ. The CDR3 loop reads CASSLGTGLTEAFF. Here the CDR3 DNA reads TGCGCCAGCAGCTTGGGGACAGGGTTGACTGAAGCTTTCTTT.

The J gene is TRBJ1-5, the V gene TRBV6-6; D is unresolved. Trimming took off 5 bases at V and 6 bases at J, with 17 bases between the two ends. The germline gives CDR1 MNHNY, CDR2 SVGAGI (reference sequence). The CDR3 is 15 residues long. CDR3 nucleotides: TGTGCCAGCAGTGAACAGAAAGGGAGCCGTCAGCCCCAGCATTTT. Translating it yields CASSEQKGSRQPQHF.

This chain uses TRBV18 with TRBJ2-7; 7 positions match TRBD1. The CDR3 covers 13 residues. V lost 2 bases and J lost 6; bases outside the gene matches: 4. Germline CDR1 and CDR2: KGHSH and LQKENI. CDR3 loop: CASSPTTGLEQYV. As DNA, the CDR3 is TGTGCCAGCTCACCAACGACAGGGCTCGAGCAGTACGTC.

This clonotype was counted a few times. The chain employs TRBV7-2 and TRBJ2-1, with 10 positions matching TRBD1. This CDR3 contains 18 residues. Trimming cost V 7 bases and J 0 bases; bases outside gene matches: 12. Germline lookup yields CDR1 SGHTA and CDR2 FQGNSA. CDR3 DNA: TGTGCCAGCACCGGGGGTGGGACAGGGGCTAGCTCCTACAATGAGCAGTTCTTC. This encodes CASTGGGTGASSYNEQFF.

The chain combines TRBV4-3 with TRBJ2-3; TRBD2 aligns across 8 bases. V lost 4 bases to trimming and J lost 4 bases; unmatched junction nucleotides: 7. Germline lookup yields CDR1 LGHNA and CDR2 YSLEER. CDR3 length: 15 residues. The CDR3 loop is CASSRTSSPPDTQYF. The CDR3, as DNA: TGCGCCAGCAGCCGGACTAGCTCCCCCCCAGATACGCAGTATTTT.

There are a few counts of this clonotype. The rearrangement joins TRBV7-3 to TRBJ2-2, with D perhaps matching TRBD1 (5 bases). In germline, CDR1 is SGHTA, CDR2 FQGTGA. With 2 bases removed from V and 3 bases from J, the gap between germline ends came to 7 bases. The CDR3 runs to 14 residues. The CDR3 sequence is CASSLGAYTGELFF. The CDR3 DNA is TGTGCCAGCAGCTTAGGGGCCTACACCGGGGAGCTGTTTTTT.

The chain links TRBV18 to TRBJ2-7, with D unclear. Trimming took off 0 bases at V and 3 bases at J, with 6 bases between the two ends. This CDR3 has 13 amino acids. In germline, CDR1 is KGHSH, CDR2 LQKENI. The CDR3 loop reads CASSPPYLYEQYF. As DNA, the CDR3 is TGTGCCAGCTCACCACCGTACCTCTACGAGCAGTACTTC.

There are a few counts of this clonotype. The V and J genes are TRBV5-1 and TRBJ2-1; D is unresolved. V was trimmed by 0 bases and J by 9 bases, leaving 10 bases between them. Germline lookup yields CDR1 SGHRS and CDR2 YFSETQ. The CDR3 is made up of 13 amino acids. CDR3 DNA: TGCGCCAGCAGCTTGGACCCGGAAGGTGAGCAGTTCTTC. Protein sequence: CASSLDPEGEQFF. Variable domain in full (rest from reference TRBV5-1 and TRBJ2-1): KAGVTQTPRYLIKTRGQQVTLSCSPISGHRSVSWYQQTPGQGLQFLFEYFSETQRNKGNFPGRFSGRQFSNSRSEMNVSTLELGDSALYLCASSLDPEGEQFFGPGTRLTVL.

This clonotype was picked up a small number of times. This chain links TRBV10-3 with TRBJ2-5; D ambiguous. V lost 0 bases and J lost 0, with 5 bases in between. The CDR3 sequence is 14 residues long. Germline V gene lookup returns CDR1 ENHRY and CDR2 SYGVKD. The CDR3 sequence is CAISESTHQETQYF. The CDR3 DNA is TGTGCCATCAGTGAGTCAACACACCAAGAGACCCAGTACTTC.

There are many counts of this clonotype. V usage is TRBV7-8 and J usage is TRBJ2-3; 9 positions agree with TRBD2. V was clipped by 5 bases and J by 1 base; unmatched bases: 4. Germline lookup yields CDR1 SGHVS and CDR2 FQNEAQ. The CDR3 extends over 15 amino acids. CDR3 DNA: TGTGCCAGCAGCATAAGGACTAGCGGCACAGATACGCAGTATTTT. Protein: CASSIRTSGTDTQYF.